This is a list of T cell receptor beta chains from one sample in a study of blood T cell repertoires in COVID-19. Sequencing used immunoSEQ multiplex PCR; TCRdb keeps in-frame clones, though not all of them. The table lists about 470,000 clones, 87% of them singletons. Sequencing was done on a sample of PBMCs or T cells enriched from blood (not recorded which). These receptors all stem from a woman aged 18-29 years who had recovered from COVID-19. CDR3s include the opening cysteine and the closing phenylalanine or tryptophan. The D gene is left open where the match is weak. Part of the rows lack a size; the others show once, few, many or a class for expanded clones.

clone_size,v_call,d_call,j_call,cdr3_nt,cdr3_aa
-,TRBV6-1,-,TRBJ1-6,TGTGCCAGCAGTGAAGTCGGGGGATCGGGTAATTCACCCCTCCACTTT,CASSEVGGSGNSPLHF
-,TRBV6-5,-,TRBJ2-7,TGTGCCAGCAGATATACCAGGGATTCCTACGAGCAGTACTTC,CASRYTRDSYEQYF
once,TRBV5-1,-,TRBJ1-2,TGCGCCAGCAGCTTGGCCTTGGGGAGGGAATATGGCTACACCTTC,CASSLALGREYGYTF
-,TRBV6-5,-,TRBJ2-4,TGTGCCAGCTCTCTCGCGGGGGCGGGCATTCAGTACTTC,CASSLAGAGIQYF
-,TRBV6-5,-,TRBJ2-7,TGTGCCAGCAGTTACCCCTCCTCCTACGAGCAGTACTTC,CASSYPSSYEQYF
-,TRBV12-5,-,TRBJ2-2,TGTGCTAGTGGTTTGCCACCCCGTAGCGAGAACACCGGGGAGCTGTTTTTT,CASGLPPRSENTGELFF
-,TRBV27,TRBD2,TRBJ2-1,TGTGCCAGCGGCTATAGCGGGGGTTACAATGAGCAGTTCTTC,CASGYSGGYNEQFF
-,TRBV30,TRBD1,TRBJ1-3,TGTGCCTGGAGTGTATTTGGGACAGGCAAGAGCTCTGGAAACACCATATATTTT,CAWSVFGTGKSSGNTIYF
-,TRBV4-1,-,TRBJ1-3,TGCGCCAGCAGCATGACAGGCGTACCAGGATCTGGAAACACCATATATTTT,CASSMTGVPGSGNTIYF
once,TRBV6-5,-,TRBJ1-4,TGTGCCAGCAGTTACTCCCGTAATCAGGAAAAACTGTTTTTT,CASSYSRNQEKLFF
-,TRBV18,-,TRBJ1-2,TGTGCCAGCTCACCTGGGGCAGGGGAGTTATATGGCTACACCTTC,CASSPGAGELYGYTF
-,TRBV27,TRBD1,TRBJ1-1,TGTGCCAGCAGTTCCCCCCCGGGACAGGGACAAATCGAAGCTTTCTTT,CASSSPPGQGQIEAFF
once,TRBV15,-,TRBJ1-6,TGTGCCACCCGTATTGGCGGGGGGGGTTATAATTCACCCCTCCACTTT,CATRIGGGGYNSPLHF
-,TRBV19,-,TRBJ1-5,TGTGCCAGTAGTCCCCAGGGATCGTCCCAGCATTTT,CASSPQGSSQHF
-,TRBV7-8,-,TRBJ1-2,TGTGCCAGCAGCCCTTCCTTACTTGTAGCTAACTATGGCTACACCTTC,CASSPSLLVANYGYTF
-,TRBV19,TRBD1,TRBJ2-7,TGTGCCAGTAGTATCGACAGGGGGGGTTACGAGCAGTACTTC,CASSIDRGGYEQYF
-,TRBV29-1,-,TRBJ2-7,TGCAGCGTTTCTCAGGGTTCCTCCTACGAGCAGTACTTC,CSVSQGSSYEQYF
few,TRBV5-1,TRBD1,TRBJ2-2,TGCGCCAGCAGCCTCACAGGGGGCGGGTCCACCGGGGAGCTGTTTTTT,CASSLTGGGSTGELFF
-,TRBV24-1,TRBD2,TRBJ2-1,TGTGCCACCAGTGATTTTACTAGCGGGGTTCCTTCGTACCCCTACAATGAGCAGTTCTTC,CATSDFTSGVPSYPYNEQFF
-,TRBV7-2,-,TRBJ2-7,TGTGCCAGCAGCCTTGAGACAGCAGCCTACGAGCAGTACTTC,CASSLETAAYEQYF
-,TRBV12-3/TRBV12-4,-,TRBJ1-1,TGTGCCAGCAGTTTTTCTGTCAGATCCGCAGCTTTCTTT,CASSFSVRSAAFF
once,TRBV2,TRBD1,TRBJ1-2,TGTGCCAGCAGTATACGGACAGGGGCCTATGGCTACACCTTC,CASSIRTGAYGYTF
few,TRBV18,-,TRBJ1-6,TGTGCCAGCTCAACGAACGGAGCAGGGTTGAATTCACCCCTCCACTTT,CASSTNGAGLNSPLHF
-,TRBV6-5,TRBD1,TRBJ1-6,TGTGCCAGCAGTTCGAGAGGGGACAGGGTAGATTCACCCCTCCACTTT,CASSSRGDRVDSPLHF